Detailed here is one T cell receptor (beta chain). Its antigen remains unidentified. These data are taken from a study of a mutant IDH1 vaccine in newly diagnosed glioma. Study background: Vaccination followed radiotherapy alone by 4-6 weeks, or accompanied temozolomide cycles. The treated group averaged approximately 42 years old and was about 60% male, approximately 40% female.

Germline CDR1 reads MNHEY; CDR2 reads SVGAGI. J gave up 2 bases and V 6 bases, and 7 bases lay outside the gene matches. The CDR3 has 15 residues. Sequencing was performed with immunoSEQ multiplex PCR; in TCRdb, only in-frame clones are kept and a portion is missing. This table has about 65,000 clones, more than 75% appearing once. Indicated time point: week 23, last vaccination. Every vaccination contained 300 ug of the mutant IDH1 20-mer peptide and was paired with topical imiquimod. In every donor, the tumor was a new WHO grade 3 or 4 IDH1-mutant, ATRX-lost astrocytoma. The chain recombines TRBV6-5 with TRBJ1-5, with 7 bases lining up with TRBD1. This clonotype originated in a man aged 25-40 years with glioma. Sequenced here: PBMCs, sampled from a glioma patient whose treatment included an IDH1 peptide vaccine. For the CDR3, the DNA is TGTGCCAGCAGCAGGACAGGCGGAGGCAATCAGCCCCAGCATTTT. It codes for CASSRTGGGNQPQHF.